This record covers a single T cell receptor beta chain. The data originate from a study of cytomegalovirus exposure and HLA in healthy donors. PCR amplification relied on 60 Vbeta primers (plus 13 Jbeta primers). Assay: immunoSEQ multiplex PCR; the TCRdb copy retains only in-frame clones and omits some. Of 200,000 or so clones detected, over 65% appear once; the ten largest clones hold approximately 0.63%. CDR1 is SGHVS, CDR2 FQNEAQ, per germline. CDR3 size: 19 residues. The V gene end was trimmed by 5 bases and the J gene end by 1 base; junction bases not matched to a gene: 11. The chain combines TRBV7-8 with TRBJ2-1, with TRBD2 identical over 13 bases. Sequenced sample: PBMCs. This clonotype originated in a man aged 18 to 29 in good health and CMV-seronegative. CDR3 amino acids: CASSNQRTSGSGSYNEQFF. CDR3 nucleotides: TGTGCCAGCAGCAACCAGCGGACTAGCGGGAGCGGGTCCTACAATGAGCAGTTCTTC.